This TCR beta chain was obtained from a study of identical twins (TCRdb year 2016). About the full investigation: To test whether fetal clonotypes persist, the study used deep sequencing on TCR alpha and beta repertoires from monozygotic twins, unrelated adults of various ages, and cord blood. Replicate twin experiments were performed at different times using different library preparation protocols to rule out contamination.

Receptor amplification or capture employed 5' RACE. Reads for this sample came from an Illumina HiSeq 2000. Template switching added a universal primer binding site, and the final cDNA carried a unique molecular identifier that allowed TCR cDNA molecules to be counted accurately. Specific primers in the conserved constant-segment region were used to synthesize first-strand cDNA for TCR alpha and beta chains. To control for contamination, each cDNA library was double barcoded with a SMART-Mk sample barcode plus Illumina barcodes. Two successive PCR steps introduced TruSeq adapter sequences along with Illumina sample barcodes. The Illumina HiSeq platform was used with custom primers to sequence TCR alpha and beta cDNA libraries. For the original study's pipeline: MiGEC was used to process raw reads and extract unique molecular identifiers, and MiXCR was used to find CDR3 positions. For each individual, recombination models were inferred using an EM algorithm with the repgenHMM and IGoR tools. Shared clonotypes were analyzed with the tcR package in R, and sharing was normalized by the product of cloneset sizes. To study raw recombination without the effects of thymic and clonal selection, out-of-frame nonproductive sequences were analyzed. TCRdb reworked the public reads: Q25 trimming with fastp, MiXCR clone assembly, productive beta chains retained. Records with the same CDR3 protein are collapsed into one entry carrying the most frequent genes and DNA. The V and J calls and clone size are TCRdb's, not the authors'. The sample records over 550,000 distinct CDR3 sequences, about 7% of which are singletons. The ten biggest clones cover roughly 1.6% of the sample.

All donors were healthy Caucasians. The twin cohort comprised three pairs of female monozygotic twins, all aged about 18 to 29 years. The RNA used for TCR libraries was isolated from peripheral blood mononuclear cells. Points on this clonotype: Its recognized antigen is unknown. Qualities for individual bases were not recorded, and no much larger clone is one base off.

Per the germline V gene (reference sequence), DFQATT is the CDR1 and SNEGSKA is the CDR2. The germline V end is reduced by 6 bases and the J end by 7 bases; junction bases left unmatched: 5. The CDR3 goes from the cysteine to the phenylalanine over 13 residues. The entry retains the CDR3 DNA only, 39 bases that are in frame from base 1. What the study reported, not specific to this receptor: Conclusions relied on cross-sectional statistical analysis, since the same donors could not be followed over many years. In monozygotic twins, recombination models systematically underestimated out-of-frame TCR alpha sharing, but the models matched the sharing seen between unrelated individuals. Out-of-frame TCR alpha sequences shared between twins showed an excess of low generation-probability sequences compared with coincidental sharing between unrelated individuals. Invariant T cells such as MAIT and iNKT could partly confound zero-insertion analyses, although diverse VJ usage argued against such confounding for most clonotypes. Fewer insertions were carried by abundant cord blood beta clonotypes, a similar but weaker trend appeared in young adult naive repertoires, and no such trend appeared in memory repertoires. In beta out-of-frame sequences, excess twin sharing was weaker, because having fewer shared sequences lowered the signal-to-noise ratio.

The same sample was also used in a study of yellow fever vaccine responses in identical twins. As the second study states: The authors reported that the T cell response to vaccination in identical twins appeared partly convergent and partly personalized. Focusing on identical twins, the study followed the T cell clones that responded to the vaccine, and did so with precision.

The TCR was taken from a woman younger than 35 in good health. The sequencing sample was made of PBMCs. This chain is built from TRBV20-1 and TRBJ1-5; TRBD1 fits 11 bases in the junction. The DNA sequence reads TGCAGTGCCGCTTGGACAGGGGGCCAGCCCCAGCATTTT. Its amino acids are CSAAWTGGQPQHF.